This T cell receptor beta chain was profiled in a study of neoadjuvant anti-PD-1 for oral cavity cancer. Overall study findings and caveats: Each response group had just a few patients in TCR analyses.

This clone appeared a few times. Antigen: not known. Germline V gene lookup returns CDR1 SNHLY and CDR2 FYNNEI. V gave up 5 bases and J gave up 5 bases, with 7 bases separating them. This CDR3 is 12 amino acids long. The time point denotes: after neoadjuvant nivolumab, at surgical resection. Tumor libraries mostly used 4 to 5 ug genomic DNA, two replicates each. TCRdb's table, derived via immunoSEQ multiplex PCR, lists solely in-frame clones and lacks some. Seen here are around 25,000 clones, 25% to 30% observed once, and the top ten hold approximately 16%. The chain is built from TRBV2 and TRBJ2-1; D is ambiguous. Sample: tumor tissue, taken after nivolumab (anti-PD-1) treatment. The sequence was obtained from a person aged 35-79 years with oral cavity squamous cell carcinoma. The CDR3 DNA sequence: TGTGCCAGCAGTCTACATGACAATGAGCAGTTCTTC. Amino acid sequence: CASSLHDNEQFF.